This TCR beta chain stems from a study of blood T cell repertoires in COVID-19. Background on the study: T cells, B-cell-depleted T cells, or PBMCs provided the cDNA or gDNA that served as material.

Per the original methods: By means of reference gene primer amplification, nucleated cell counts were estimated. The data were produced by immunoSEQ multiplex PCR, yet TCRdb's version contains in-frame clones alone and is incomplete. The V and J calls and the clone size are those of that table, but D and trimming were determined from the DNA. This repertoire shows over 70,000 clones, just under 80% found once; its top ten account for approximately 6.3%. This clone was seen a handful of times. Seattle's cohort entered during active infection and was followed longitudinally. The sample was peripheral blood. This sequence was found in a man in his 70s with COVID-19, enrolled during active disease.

CDR3 residues: CASSTRRTGGDNSPLHF. Here the CDR3 DNA reads TGTGCCAGCAGCACCCGCCGGACAGGGGGAGATAATTCACCCCTCCACTTT. The V gene is TRBV4-2, the J gene TRBJ1-6; 10 bases map to TRBD1. The J segment lost 5 bases and the V segment lost 5 bases, leaving 9 bases of the junction unmatched. This CDR3 has 17 amino acids. Per the germline V gene, CDR1 is LGHNA and CDR2 is YNFKEQ.